The next 4 T cell receptor beta chains were all read from a single sample in a study of T cell repertoires in cytomegalovirus infection. Each CDR3 protein gets one entry after TCRdb re-called the reads with MiXCR. Counted here are approximately 130,000 distinct CDR3 sequences, about 10% occurring once; the ten biggest clones make up roughly a tenth. Sequencing was done on a sample of PBMCs. These receptors were collected from a human donor in good health (CMV status not recorded). Some clones in this sample may be carry-over from other donors' samples.

This clonotype was counted many times. The V and J genes are TRBV12-3 or TRBV12-4 and TRBJ1-2, with TRBD1 matching 9 bases. J lost 4 bases, V lost 6 bases, and 21 bases had no gene match. CDR3 length: 19 residues. In nucleotides, the CDR3 is TGTGCCAGCAGGCATACTGACTGGGAAGAACAGGGGGCTCGCTATGGCTACACCTTC. This gives the protein CASRHTDWEEQGARYGYTF.

Many counts were recorded for this clonotype. This chain joins TRBV7-9 and TRBJ1-1, with D possibly being TRBD1 (6 bases). Per the germline V gene, CDR1 is SEHNR and CDR2 is FQNEAQ (reference sequence). This CDR3 comprises 17 residues. V lost 3 bases and J lost 3, with 20 bases in between. The CDR3 is CASSLGRGGEGDTEAFF. The DNA for the CDR3 is TGTGCCAGCAGCTTGGGGAGGGGGGGCGAGGGGGACACTGAAGCTTTCTTT.

This clonotype was detected many times. The chain has TRBV2 and TRBJ1-5; TRBD1 might be the D (5 bases). The ends were cut back, 4 bases at V and 5 bases at J, with 15 bases in the middle. CDR3 length: 15 amino acids. CDR1 is SNHLY and CDR2 is FYNNEI in the germline V gene. In nucleotides, the CDR3 is TGTGCCAGCAGTGCGGGGGGAGAGGGAGATCAGCCCCAGCATTTT. This encodes CASSAGGEGDQPQHF.

In this sample, this clonotype turned up many times. This chain links TRBV2 with TRBJ1-1; D gene uncertain. Deletions cut 6 bases from V and 0 bases from J, with 11 bases between. The CDR3 is 14 residues long. Germline CDR1 and CDR2: SNHLY and FYNNEI. The CDR3: CASSPEYMNTEAFF. The CDR3 DNA reads TGTGCCAGCAGCCCTGAGTATATGAACACTGAAGCTTTCTTT.